Below are 17 T cell receptor beta chains sequenced from a single sample in a study of T cell responses to AZD1222 COVID-19 vaccine. Libraries were prepared by immunoSEQ multiplex PCR; TCRdb keeps only in-frame clonotypes and omits some of them. The sample carries about 120,000 clones, about 90% recorded once. The starting material was peripheral blood, obtained on day 0 of AZD1222 vaccination. The receptors come from an adult in good health.

This chain connects TRBV3-1 (or the pseudogene TRBV3-2) to TRBJ2-7, with a possible D match to TRBD2 (6 bases). Germline V lookup: CDR1 LGHDT, CDR2 YNNKEL (reference sequence). The length of the CDR3 is 16 residues. With 0 bases removed from V and 5 bases from J, the gap between germline ends came to 17 bases. The CDR3 here is CASSQEGLAILHEQYF. CDR3 sequence (DNA): TGTGCCAGCAGCCAAGAAGGGCTAGCGATCCTTCACGAGCAGTACTTC.

The chain couples TRBV2 to TRBJ1-2, with 7 bases fitting TRBD1. Germline values: CDR1 SNHLY, CDR2 FYNNEI. The CDR3 loop spans 13 amino acids. V was clipped by 9 bases and J by 4 bases; unmatched bases: 8. In nucleotides, the CDR3 is TGTGCCAGTCCTCAGGGGGGGAGCTATGGCTACACCTTC. Its translation is CASPQGGSYGYTF. Using reference TRBV2 and TRBJ1-2 for the parts outside the CDR3, the full variable domain is EPEVTQTPSHQVTQMGQEVILRCVPISNHLYFYWYRQILGQKVEFLVSFYNNEISEKSEIFDDQFSVERPDGSNFTLKIRSTKLEDSAMYFCASPQGGSYGYTFGSGTRLTVV.

This sequence joins TRBV12-3 or TRBV12-4 and TRBJ2-7, with D tentatively TRBD2 (6 bases). The CDR3 has 12 residues. V lost 3 bases, J lost 7 bases, and 10 bases lay in between. CDR3 amino acids: CASSFWREEQYF. The CDR3 region has the DNA TGTGCCAGCAGTTTTTGGAGGGAGGAGCAGTACTTC.

CDR3 coding DNA: TGTGCCTGGAGTGTGGGGGCGGGAAACCTCCCAGATACGCAGTATTTT. It codes for CAWSVGAGNLPDTQYF. J is TRBJ2-3 and V is TRBV30; D is perhaps TRBD1 or TRBD2 (6 bases each). This CDR3 comprises 16 residues. From germline, CDR1 is GTSNPN and CDR2 SVGIG (reference sequence). Trimming cost V 0 bases and J 4 bases, with 17 bases left between them.

The V gene is TRBV7-9, the J gene TRBJ1-2, with D uncertain. Trimming left V 1 base short and J 5 bases short, with 11 bases between. The CDR3 has 14 residues. Germline CDR1 and CDR2: SEHNR and FQNEAQ (reference sequence). In nucleotides, the CDR3 is TGTGCCAGCAGCTTAGAGACCAGATATTATGGCTACACCTTC. Translated, it gives CASSLETRYYGYTF.

This rearrangement joins TRBV30 to TRBJ2-1, with unresolved D. CDR1 and CDR2 from the germline V gene are GTSNPN and SVGIG (reference sequence). The CDR3 spans 13 residues. V dropped 2 bases and J dropped 6 bases, with 11 bases sitting between them. The CDR3 DNA reads as TGTGCCTGGAGTACCGAGGCAGTCAATGAGCAGTTCTTC. It yields the protein CAWSTEAVNEQFF.

The chain couples TRBV5-1 to TRBJ1-5; D is uncertain. Germline V gene data show CDR1 as SGHRS and CDR2 as YFSETQ. V lost 0 bases and J 6 bases, leaving 10 bases between the germline ends. The CDR3 is made up of 14 amino acids. The CDR3 nucleotides read TGCGCCAGCAGCTTGGGCGGAGTGGGTCAGCCCCAGCATTTT. Protein: CASSLGGVGQPQHF.

This clone turned up a few times. The genes are TRBV19 and TRBJ2-3; D may be TRBD1 (5 bases). Per germline, CDR1 LNHDA and CDR2 SQIVND (reference sequence). Trimming took off 7 bases at V and 2 bases at J, with 19 bases between the two ends. CDR3 size: 16 residues. The CDR3 loop reads CASKGSRTIYTDTQYF. CDR3 nucleotides: TGTGCCAGTAAGGGGTCAAGAACAATCTACACAGATACGCAGTATTTT.

This chain joins TRBV28 and TRBJ1-1; 8 bases are shared with TRBD1. Looked up from germline, CDR1 is MDHEN and CDR2 is SYDVKM. Unmatched junction bases numbered 11, after V lost 8 bases and J lost 0 bases. CDR3 length: 16 amino acids. The chain's CDR3 is CASSTSQGVLNTEAFF. In nucleotides, the CDR3 is TGTGCCAGCTCCACTTCACAGGGGGTATTGAACACTGAAGCTTTCTTT.

The genes are TRBV6-5 and TRBJ1-4; 7 bases fit TRBD1. V shed 11 bases, J shed 6 bases, and the junction held 15 bases outside the gene matches. The CDR3 has 15 residues. CDR1 is MNHEY and CDR2 is SVGAGI in the germline V gene. The CDR3 DNA follows: TGTGCCTCCGGGCCCCGAGGGGGCTTCGATGAAAAACTGTTTTTT. It translates to CASGPRGGFDEKLFF.

The V call is TRBV6-4, the J call TRBJ1-2, with 7 nucleotides matching TRBD1. The CDR3 totals 13 residues. V lost 10 bases, J lost 4 bases, and 9 bases stayed unmatched. Germline values: CDR1 MRHNA, CDR2 SNTAGT. CDR3 in amino acids: CAKPPGQSYGYTF. The DNA for the CDR3 is TGTGCCAAACCTCCGGGACAGAGCTATGGCTACACCTTC.

The chain recombines TRBV4-2 with TRBJ1-1, with a weak D call TRBD1 (5 bases). Germline CDR1 LGHNA, CDR2 YNFKEQ. The CDR3 is 17 amino acids. Trimming shortened V by 4 bases and J by 2 bases, and 20 bases separated the two germline ends. CDR3 DNA: TGTGCCAGCAGCCCAGAGTACCCAGGGAGGACTAACACTGAAGCTTTCTTT. This translates into CASSPEYPGRTNTEAFF.

The rearrangement links TRBV2 to TRBJ1-2; tentative D call: TRBD1 (5 bases). The CDR3 runs 14 residues. Germline lookup yields CDR1 SNHLY and CDR2 FYNNEI. With 1 base removed from V and 0 bases from J, the gap between germline ends came to 6 bases. Here the CDR3 reads CASSEGGTNYGYTF. The CDR3 nucleotides read TGTGCCAGCAGTGAAGGGGGGACTAACTATGGCTACACCTTC.

In DNA, the CDR3 is TGTGCCACCAGCAGAGATGACGAATACGAGCAGTACTTC. Its translation is CATSRDDEYEQYF. The V call is TRBV15, the J call TRBJ2-7, with D hard to call. V gave up 0 bases and J gave up 4 bases, with 7 bases separating them. The length of the CDR3 is 13 residues. The germline V gene encodes CDR1 LNHNV and CDR2 YYDKDF (reference sequence).

V gene TRBV11-2 combines with J gene TRBJ2-2; D possibly corresponds to TRBD2 (6 bases). The V end lost 2 bases, the J end lost 0 bases, and 16 bases lay between the germline ends. The CDR3 is 18 residues long. Germline CDR1 SGHAT, CDR2 FQNNGV. The CDR3 sequence is CASSLMASRGTNTGELFF. The CDR3 region has the DNA TGTGCCAGCAGCTTAATGGCCTCGCGCGGGACGAACACCGGGGAGCTGTTTTTT.

This chain uses TRBV29-1 with TRBJ1-1, with D hard to call. V shed 3 bases and J shed 6 bases, with 8 bases lying between them. CDR3 length: 11 amino acids. CDR1 and CDR2 from the germline V gene are SQVTM and ANQGSEA. CDR3 DNA: TGCAGCGTTGACTTCACAGCTGAAGCTTTCTTT. It is translated as CSVDFTAEAFF.

The rearrangement joins TRBV6-5 to TRBJ1-2, with 8 bases identical to TRBD1. The CDR3 sequence is 14 residues long. Germline V gene lookup returns CDR1 MNHEY and CDR2 SVGAGI. Losses at the gene ends were 6 bases for V and 7 bases for J; bases not matched to a gene: 10. CDR3 sequence reads: CASRRTGTGGGYTF. In nucleotides, the CDR3 is TGTGCCAGCAGGCGAACCGGGACAGGTGGTGGCTACACCTTC.